Below, 16 T cell receptor beta chains from the same sample are listed, as sequenced in a study of shared clonotypes between healthy human individuals. TCRdb's copy holds only in-frame clones and misses some; the assay was immunoSEQ multiplex PCR. The data hold about 670,000 clones, with 55% to 75% observed a single time. Sequences were obtained from memory CD4+ T cells sorted from blood. The subset was: CD45RA-negative fraction. These receptors originate from a woman aged 25 to 45 in good health.

The gene calls are TRBV28 and TRBJ1-2; D is undetermined. The CDR3 is 12 amino acids. Trimming pared 6 bases from V and 5 bases from J, leaving 10 bases between. Germline-derived CDR1 and CDR2 are MDHEN and SYDVKM. This chain's CDR3 is CASRTALYGYTF. The CDR3 DNA sequence: TGTGCCAGCAGGACGGCGTTATATGGCTACACCTTC.

As for this clone: This same CDR3 is encoded by further DNA sequences in the sample. The chain couples TRBV10-1 to TRBJ1-1; D is unresolved. Germline values: CDR1 WNHNN, CDR2 SYGVQD (reference sequence). Trimming shortened V by 0 bases and J by 4 bases, and 6 bases separated the two germline ends. CDR3 length equals 13 residues. CDR3 in DNA: TGCGCCAGCAGTGAGTCCGGGAGCACTGAAGCTTTCTTT. It yields the protein CASSESGSTEAFF.

J is TRBJ2-7 and V is TRBV6-5; D unresolved. The ends were cut back, 5 bases at V and 3 bases at J, with 11 bases in the middle. This CDR3 is 13 amino acids long. The germline V gene encodes CDR1 MNHEY and CDR2 SVGAGI. The CDR3 DNA is TGTGCCAGCAGTCAGGACGGAATCTACGAGCAGTACTTC. It specifies CASSQDGIYEQYF.

The chain uses TRBV7-2 and TRBJ2-7; D not resolved. This CDR3 contains 14 residues. V lost 4 bases, J lost 7 bases, and 17 bases lay in between. Germline CDR1 reads SGHTA; CDR2 reads FQGNSA. The CDR3 sequence is CASSSPGLGWEQYF. The CDR3 DNA reads TGTGCCAGCAGCTCCCCGGGCCTCGGCTGGGAGCAGTACTTC.

To note about this clone: Other DNA sequences in the sample encode the same CDR3. The chain combines TRBV5-4 with TRBJ2-5; no clear D. Trimming took off 2 bases at V and 5 bases at J, with 10 bases between the two ends. CDR3 size: 13 residues. CDR1 and CDR2 from the germline V gene are SGHNT and YYREEE (reference sequence). Here the CDR3 reads CASSFLPRETQYF. Here the CDR3 DNA reads TGTGCCAGCAGCTTCCTGCCTCGGGAGACCCAGTACTTC.

V and J are TRBV6-1 and TRBJ2-7; 8 nucleotides line up with TRBD1. The junction had 4 bases not matched to a gene; V was cut back by 3 bases and J by 6 bases. CDR1 and CDR2 (germline): MNHNS, SASEGT. This CDR3 has 13 residues. CDR3 loop: CASSEIQGVEQYF. The DNA for the CDR3 is TGTGCCAGCAGTGAGATACAGGGGGTCGAGCAGTACTTC.

This clone showed up just once. The chain recombines TRBV11-2 with TRBJ2-7; 11 bases fit TRBD1. In germline, CDR1 is SGHAT, CDR2 FQNNGV. Losses at the gene ends were 2 bases for V and 0 bases for J; bases not matched to a gene: 3. This CDR3 is 16 amino acids long. CDR3 loop: CASSLLGTGGSYEQYF. DNA of the CDR3: TGTGCCAGCAGCTTATTAGGGACAGGGGGCTCCTACGAGCAGTACTTC.

This clone has only a few counts. The chain couples TRBV7-3 to TRBJ2-7; the D gene is possibly TRBD1 (5 bases). Germline V gene sequence: CDR1 SGHTA, CDR2 FQGTGA. V was pared by 1 base and J by 6 bases, with 16 bases between. The CDR3 has 15 residues. CDR3 sequence reads: CASSLNLRGDAEQYF. As DNA, the CDR3 is TGTGCCAGCAGCTTAAACTTAAGGGGTGACGCCGAGCAGTACTTC.

The chain combines TRBV5-4 with TRBJ2-3, with 10 bases matching TRBD1. Trimming at V came to 4 bases and at J to 5 bases, leaving 7 bases not matched to a gene. Germline V gives CDR1 SGHNT, CDR2 YYREEE (reference sequence). The CDR3 totals 15 residues. The CDR3 nucleotides read TGTGCCAGCAGCCGAGACAGGGGGCGCGGAGATACGCAGTATTTT. Translation gives CASSRDRGRGDTQYF.

The V gene is TRBV6-5, the J gene TRBJ1-1, with D unclear. V lost 2 bases and J 7 bases, leaving 14 bases between the germline ends. Germline values: CDR1 MNHEY, CDR2 SVGAGI. The CDR3 has 14 residues. The DNA for the CDR3 is TGTGCCAGCAGTTACACCCCGACGACCTATGAAGCTTTCTTT. The encoded protein is CASSYTPTTYEAFF.

The gene calls are TRBV2 and TRBJ2-1; D may correspond to TRBD1 or TRBD2 (5 bases each). Germline V gene lookup returns CDR1 SNHLY and CDR2 FYNNEI. Trimming took off 5 bases at V and 9 bases at J, with 17 bases between the two ends. CDR3 length: 14 amino acids. The CDR3 protein is CASSLTGPAPEQFF. As DNA, the CDR3 is TGTGCCAGCAGTCTTACGGGGCCAGCTCCTGAGCAGTTCTTC.

The chain couples TRBV9 to TRBJ2-6; tentative D call: TRBD2 (5 bases). V dropped 4 bases and J dropped 5 bases, with 19 bases sitting between them. Germline assignment: CDR1 SGDLS and CDR2 YYNGEE. CDR3 length: 17 residues. The CDR3 is CASSQPRISVRANVLTF. The DNA of the CDR3 is TGTGCCAGCAGCCAGCCCCGAATTAGCGTCCGGGCCAACGTCCTGACTTTC.

As for this clone: This is likely an artifact of a read error, given a far larger clone one base away. The same CDR3 is also encoded by other DNA sequences in this sample. This sequence joins TRBV5-1 and TRBJ2-1; the match to TRBD2 covers 7 bases. The CDR3 consists of 15 residues. The V gene end was trimmed by 0 bases and the J gene end by 3 bases; junction bases not matched to a gene: 3. CDR1 and CDR2 from the germline V gene are SGHRS and YFSETQ. DNA of the CDR3: TGCGCCAGCAGCTTGGCGTCTAGCGGCTACAATGAGCAGTTCTTC. This sequence encodes CASSLASSGYNEQFF.

Only one count was recorded for this clone. The rearrangement joins TRBV18 to TRBJ1-1; D ambiguous. The germline CDR1 and CDR2 sequences are KGHSH and LQKENI. This CDR3 comprises 13 residues. The V end was cut by 3 bases, the J end by 1 base, with 6 bases between. CDR3: CASSPKRNTEAFF. The CDR3 nucleotides are TGTGCCAGCTCACCTAAAAGGAACACTGAAGCTTTCTTT.

The CDR3 protein is CASSLEPGIGGYTEAFF. The CDR3 nucleotides are TGCGCCAGCAGCTTGGAACCAGGGATTGGAGGCTACACTGAAGCTTTCTTT. The chain is built from TRBV5-1 and TRBJ1-1; D may be TRBD1 (5 bases). V shed 0 bases and J shed 3 bases, with 18 bases lying between them. The CDR3 totals 17 residues. Germline V gene sequence: CDR1 SGHRS, CDR2 YFSETQ. The whole variable domain, filled in from reference TRBV5-1 and TRBJ1-1, reads KAGVTQTPRYLIKTRGQQVTLSCSPISGHRSVSWYQQTPGQGLQFLFEYFSETQRNKGNFPGRFSGRQFSNSRSEMNVSTLELGDSALYLCASSLEPGIGGYTEAFFGQGTRLTVV.

J is TRBJ2-4 and V is TRBV2; D is perhaps TRBD1 (6 bases). Germline CDR1 reads SNHLY; CDR2 reads FYNNEI. This CDR3 contains 14 residues. V was shortened by 5 bases and J by 1 base, with 9 bases between the two germline ends. The CDR3 DNA reads TGTGCCAGCAGTCCGGGACACGCCAAAAACATTCAGTACTTC. Protein sequence: CASSPGHAKNIQYF. The entire variable domain, with the rest obtained from reference TRBV2 and TRBJ2-4, is as follows: EPEVTQTPSHQVTQMGQEVILRCVPISNHLYFYWYRQILGQKVEFLVSFYNNEISEKSEIFDDQFSVERPDGSNFTLKIRSTKLEDSAMYFCASSPGHAKNIQYFGAGTRLSVL.